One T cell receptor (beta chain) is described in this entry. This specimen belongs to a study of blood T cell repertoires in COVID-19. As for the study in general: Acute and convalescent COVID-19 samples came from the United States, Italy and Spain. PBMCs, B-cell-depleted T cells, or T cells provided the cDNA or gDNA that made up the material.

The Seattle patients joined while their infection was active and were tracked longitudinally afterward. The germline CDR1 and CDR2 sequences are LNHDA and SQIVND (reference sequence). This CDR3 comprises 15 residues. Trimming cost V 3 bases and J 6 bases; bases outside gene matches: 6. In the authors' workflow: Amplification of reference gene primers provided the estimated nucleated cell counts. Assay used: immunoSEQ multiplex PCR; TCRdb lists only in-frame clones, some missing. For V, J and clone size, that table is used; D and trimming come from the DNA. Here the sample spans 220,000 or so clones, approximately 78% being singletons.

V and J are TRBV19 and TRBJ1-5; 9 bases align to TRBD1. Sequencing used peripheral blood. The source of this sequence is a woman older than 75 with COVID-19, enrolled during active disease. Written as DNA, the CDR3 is TGTGCCAGTAGTATTACAGGGGGCTTTTTTCAGCCCCAGCATTTT. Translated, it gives CASSITGGFFQPQHF.